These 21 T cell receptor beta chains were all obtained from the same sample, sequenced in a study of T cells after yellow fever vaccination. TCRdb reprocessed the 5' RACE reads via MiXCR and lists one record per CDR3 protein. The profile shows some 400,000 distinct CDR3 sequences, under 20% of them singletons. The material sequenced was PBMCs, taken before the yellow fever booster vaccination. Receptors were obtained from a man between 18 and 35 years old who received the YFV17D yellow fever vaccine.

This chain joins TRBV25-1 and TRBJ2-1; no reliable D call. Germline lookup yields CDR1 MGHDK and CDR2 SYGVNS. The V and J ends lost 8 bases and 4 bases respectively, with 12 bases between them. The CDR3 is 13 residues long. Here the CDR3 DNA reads TGTGCCAGCCCCCCGGGCGGTTACAATGAGCAGTTCTTC. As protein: CASPPGGYNEQFF.

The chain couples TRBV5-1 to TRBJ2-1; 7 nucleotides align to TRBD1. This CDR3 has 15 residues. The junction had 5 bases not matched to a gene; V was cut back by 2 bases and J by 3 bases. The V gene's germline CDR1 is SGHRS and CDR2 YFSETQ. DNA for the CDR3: TGCGCCAGCAGCTTAGGGACAGACTTCTACAATGAGCAGTTCTTC. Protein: CASSLGTDFYNEQFF.

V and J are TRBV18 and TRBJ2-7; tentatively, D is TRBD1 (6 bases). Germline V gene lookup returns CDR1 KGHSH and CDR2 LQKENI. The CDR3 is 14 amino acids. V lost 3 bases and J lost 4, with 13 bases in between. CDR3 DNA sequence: TGTGCCAGCTCACCGGGGGCCCCCAATTACGAGCAGTACGTC. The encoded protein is CASSPGAPNYEQYV.

The CDR3 here is CATRGGTGNTEAFF. As DNA, the CDR3 is TGTGCTACCCGAGGGGGGACAGGGAACACTGAAGCTTTCTTT. The chain carries TRBV6-5 and TRBJ1-1, with 8 bases fitting TRBD1. This CDR3 has 14 amino acids. CDR1 is MNHEY, CDR2 SVGAGI, per germline.

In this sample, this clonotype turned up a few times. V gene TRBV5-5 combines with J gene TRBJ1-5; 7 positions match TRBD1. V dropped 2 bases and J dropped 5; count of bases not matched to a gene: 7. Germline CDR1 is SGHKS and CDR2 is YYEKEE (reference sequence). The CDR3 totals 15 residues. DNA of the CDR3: TGTGCCAGCAGCTTAGGCAGGGGGAAAGATCAGCCCCAGCATTTT. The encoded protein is CASSLGRGKDQPQHF.

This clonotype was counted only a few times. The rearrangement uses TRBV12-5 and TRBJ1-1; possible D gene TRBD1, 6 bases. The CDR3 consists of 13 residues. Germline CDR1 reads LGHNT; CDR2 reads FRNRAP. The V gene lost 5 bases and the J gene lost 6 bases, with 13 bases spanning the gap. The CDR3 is CASGLGQWSEAFF. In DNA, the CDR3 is TGTGCTAGTGGTCTAGGACAGTGGTCTGAAGCTTTCTTT.

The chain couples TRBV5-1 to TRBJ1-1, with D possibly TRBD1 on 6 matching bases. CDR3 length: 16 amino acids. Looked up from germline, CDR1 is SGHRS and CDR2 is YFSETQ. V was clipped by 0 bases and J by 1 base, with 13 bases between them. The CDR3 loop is CASSLVETGPNTEAFF. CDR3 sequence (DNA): TGCGCCAGCAGCTTGGTCGAGACAGGCCCGAACACTGAAGCTTTCTTT.

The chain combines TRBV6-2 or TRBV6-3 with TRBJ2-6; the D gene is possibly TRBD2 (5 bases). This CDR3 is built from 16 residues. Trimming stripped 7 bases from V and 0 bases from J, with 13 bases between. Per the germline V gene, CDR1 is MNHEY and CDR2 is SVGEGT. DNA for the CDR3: TGTGCCAGCACCCGATTGGGGAGCTCTGGGGCCAACGTCCTGACTTTC. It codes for CASTRLGSSGANVLTF.

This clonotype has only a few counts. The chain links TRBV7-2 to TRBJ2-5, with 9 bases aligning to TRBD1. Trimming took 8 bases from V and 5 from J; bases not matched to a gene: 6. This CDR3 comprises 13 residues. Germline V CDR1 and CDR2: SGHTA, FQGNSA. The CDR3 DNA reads TGTGCCAGCGGCTGGACAGGGGATGAGACCCAGTACTTC. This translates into CASGWTGDETQYF.

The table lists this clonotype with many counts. The CDR3 loop is CASSLIGRYTDTQYF. The CDR3 nucleotides read TGTGCCAGCAGCTTAATAGGACGGTACACAGATACGCAGTATTTT. The chain employs TRBV11-2 and TRBJ2-3; D is ambiguous. The CDR3 extends over 15 amino acids. The V gene lost 2 bases and the J gene lost 2 bases, with 11 bases spanning the gap. The V gene's germline CDR1 is SGHAT and CDR2 FQNNGV.

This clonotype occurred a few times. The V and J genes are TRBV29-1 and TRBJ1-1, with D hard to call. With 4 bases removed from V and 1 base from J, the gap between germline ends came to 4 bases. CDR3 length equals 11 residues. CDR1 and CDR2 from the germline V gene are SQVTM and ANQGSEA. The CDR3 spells CSVAENTEAFF. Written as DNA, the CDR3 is TGCAGCGTTGCCGAGAACACTGAAGCTTTCTTT. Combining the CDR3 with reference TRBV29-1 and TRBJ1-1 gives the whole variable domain SAVISQKPSRDICQRGTSLTIQCQVDSQVTMMFWYRQQPGQSLTLIATANQGSEATYESGFVIDKFPISRPNLTFSTLTVSNMSPEDSSIYLCSVAENTEAFFGQGTRLTVV.

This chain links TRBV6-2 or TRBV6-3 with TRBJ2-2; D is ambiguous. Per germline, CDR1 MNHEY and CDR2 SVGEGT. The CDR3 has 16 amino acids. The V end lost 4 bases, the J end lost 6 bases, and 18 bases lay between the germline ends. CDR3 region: CASSSSIWVPAGELFF. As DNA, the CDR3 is TGTGCCAGCAGTTCCTCTATCTGGGTTCCGGCCGGGGAGCTGTTTTTT.

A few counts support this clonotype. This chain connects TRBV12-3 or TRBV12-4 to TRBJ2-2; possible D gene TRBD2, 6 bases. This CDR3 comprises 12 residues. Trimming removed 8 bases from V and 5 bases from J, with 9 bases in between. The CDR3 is CASGRGTGELFF. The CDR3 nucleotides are TGTGCCAGCGGCCGGGGGACCGGGGAGCTGTTTTTT.

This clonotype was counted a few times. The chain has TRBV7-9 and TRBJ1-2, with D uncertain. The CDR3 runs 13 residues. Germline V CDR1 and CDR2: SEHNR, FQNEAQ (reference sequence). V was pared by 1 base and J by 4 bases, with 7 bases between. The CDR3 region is CASSLDSLYGYTF. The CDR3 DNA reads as TGTGCCAGCAGCTTAGACAGTCTCTATGGCTACACCTTC.

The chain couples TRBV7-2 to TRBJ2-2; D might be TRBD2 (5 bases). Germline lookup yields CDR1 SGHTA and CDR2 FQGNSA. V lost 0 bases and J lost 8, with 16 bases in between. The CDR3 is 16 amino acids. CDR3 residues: CASSLAPGNGPGELFF. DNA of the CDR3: TGTGCCAGCAGCTTAGCTCCGGGGAACGGACCGGGGGAGCTGTTTTTT.

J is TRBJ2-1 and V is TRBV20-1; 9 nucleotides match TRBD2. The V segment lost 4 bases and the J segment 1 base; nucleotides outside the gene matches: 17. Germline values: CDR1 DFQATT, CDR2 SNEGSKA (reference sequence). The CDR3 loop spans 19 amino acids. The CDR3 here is CSATLRGGRNRDSYNEQFF. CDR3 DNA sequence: TGCAGTGCTACCTTGCGGGGGGGTAGGAACCGGGATTCCTACAATGAGCAGTTCTTC.

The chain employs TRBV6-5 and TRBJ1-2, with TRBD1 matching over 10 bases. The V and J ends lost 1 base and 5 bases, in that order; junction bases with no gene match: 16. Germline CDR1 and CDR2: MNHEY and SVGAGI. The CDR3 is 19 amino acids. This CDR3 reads CASSYLRPGTGAWAYGYTF. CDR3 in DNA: TGTGCCAGCAGTTACTTGCGTCCCGGGACAGGGGCCTGGGCATATGGCTACACCTTC.

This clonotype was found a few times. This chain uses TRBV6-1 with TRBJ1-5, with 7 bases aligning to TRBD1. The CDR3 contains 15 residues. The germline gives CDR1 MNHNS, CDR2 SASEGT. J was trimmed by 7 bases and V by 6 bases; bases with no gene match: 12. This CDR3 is CASRVAAGGRQPQHF. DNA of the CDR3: TGTGCCAGCAGGGTAGCGGCAGGGGGAAGGCAGCCCCAGCATTTT.

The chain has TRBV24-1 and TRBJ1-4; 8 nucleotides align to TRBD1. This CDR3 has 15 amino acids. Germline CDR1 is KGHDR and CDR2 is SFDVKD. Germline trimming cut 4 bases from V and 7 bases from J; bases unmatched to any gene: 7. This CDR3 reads CATSDPRQGSEKLFF. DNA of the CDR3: TGTGCCACCAGTGACCCTCGACAGGGGAGTGAAAAACTGTTTTTT.

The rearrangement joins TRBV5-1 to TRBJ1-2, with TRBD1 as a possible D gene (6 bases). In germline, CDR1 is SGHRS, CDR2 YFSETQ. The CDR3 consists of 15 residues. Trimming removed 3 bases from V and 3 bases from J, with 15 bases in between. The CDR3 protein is CASSSPGQLDYGYTF. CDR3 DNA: TGCGCCAGCAGCTCCCCAGGACAGTTGGACTATGGCTACACCTTC.

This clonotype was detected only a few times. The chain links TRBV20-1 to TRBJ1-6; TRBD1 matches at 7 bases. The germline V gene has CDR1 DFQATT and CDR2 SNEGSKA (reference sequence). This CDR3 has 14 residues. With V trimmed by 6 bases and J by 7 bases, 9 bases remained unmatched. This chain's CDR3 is CSASLTGKNSPLHF. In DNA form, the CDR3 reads TGCAGTGCCTCCCTGACAGGGAAGAATTCACCCCTCCACTTT.